The next 31 T cell receptor beta chains were all read from a single sample in a study of T cells after yellow fever vaccination. Using its own MiXCR run on the 5' RACE reads, TCRdb lists one record per CDR3 protein. The data contain 150,000 to 200,000 distinct CDR3 sequences, more than 5.5% of them singletons. This material consisted of CD4+ T cells sorted from PBMCs, taken 5 to 6 days after the first yellow fever vaccination. The receptors here all came from a man aged 18-30 years who received the YFV17D yellow fever vaccine.

This clonotype was observed many times. The V and J genes are TRBV4-1 and TRBJ2-3; 7 positions agree with TRBD2. Germline V gene sequence: CDR1 MGHRA, CDR2 YSYEKL. The V gene end was trimmed by 6 bases and the J gene end by 2 bases; junction bases not matched to a gene: 11. The CDR3 covers 16 residues. The CDR3 here is CASRWRAGRHTDTQYF. For the CDR3, the DNA is TGCGCCAGCAGGTGGAGAGCGGGGCGACACACAGATACGCAGTATTTT.

This clonotype was recorded at least ten times. The V call is TRBV7-3, the J call TRBJ1-6; D is possibly TRBD1 (5 bases). The CDR3 is 14 amino acids. Germline V CDR1 and CDR2: SGHTA, FQGTGA. Trimming removed 6 bases from V and 6 bases from J, with 12 bases in between. In DNA, the CDR3 is TGTGCCAGCAGAGACCGGGACCTTAATTCACCCCTCCACTTT. It is translated as CASRDRDLNSPLHF.

The rearrangement joins TRBV7-2 to TRBJ2-1; 8 bases agree with TRBD1. The junction had 5 bases not matched to a gene; V was cut back by 5 bases and J by 2 bases. CDR3 length equals 15 residues. Germline CDR1 SGHTA, CDR2 FQGNSA. The CDR3 reads CASSRTGNTYNEQFF. Here the CDR3 DNA reads TGTGCCAGCAGCAGGACAGGGAATACCTACAATGAGCAGTTCTTC.

There are many counts of this clonotype. The CDR3 here is CASTQAWSGPDTQYF. CDR3 DNA sequence: TGTGCCAGCACCCAAGCTTGGTCAGGGCCAGATACGCAGTATTTT. J is TRBJ2-3 and V is TRBV7-2; maybe TRBD1 (5 bases). V lost 7 bases, J lost 4 bases, and 18 bases lay in between. The germline V gene encodes CDR1 SGHTA and CDR2 FQGNSA. This CDR3 is built from 15 residues.

This clonotype was found a few times. The rearrangement joins TRBV27 to TRBJ1-1, with D possibly being TRBD1 (6 bases). The CDR3 extends over 14 amino acids. Trimming removed 5 bases from V and 10 bases from J, with 20 bases in between. The germline V gene has CDR1 MNHEY and CDR2 SMNVEV (reference sequence). CDR3 sequence: CASSPKGGRGRAFF. In DNA, the CDR3 is TGTGCCAGCAGTCCCAAGGGGGGGAGAGGGCGAGCTTTCTTT.

Regarding this clonotype: Lacking the conserved final phenylalanine or tryptophan, this CDR3 likely reflects a read error. V and J are TRBV7-2 and TRBJ2-5; TRBD1 or TRBD2 may be the D gene (5 bases each). Germline assignment: CDR1 SGHTA and CDR2 FQGNSA. This CDR3 has 14 residues. V lost 5 bases to trimming and J lost 4 bases, with 14 bases between them. CDR3 residues: CASSPLGRPETQYV. The CDR3 bases are TGTGCCAGCAGCCCCTTGGGACGTCCAGAGACCCAGTACGTC.

To note about this clonotype: A much larger clone sits a single nucleotide away, making a read error possible. This rearrangement joins TRBV7-2 to TRBJ2-3, with D possibly matching TRBD1 (5 bases). The germline V gene has CDR1 SGHTA and CDR2 FQGNSA. The CDR3 loop spans 11 amino acids. The chain's CDR3 is CVSSQGSTQYF. DNA for the CDR3: TGTGTCAGCAGCCAGGGTAGTACGCAGTATTTT.

The chain carries TRBV9 and TRBJ2-3; D is perhaps TRBD1 (5 bases). The CDR3 is 15 amino acids. V lost 1 base and J 3 bases, leaving 12 bases between the germline ends. Germline V lookup: CDR1 SGDLS, CDR2 YYNGEE. CDR3 protein: CASSVSQGQTDTQYF. The CDR3 bases are TGTGCCAGCAGCGTAAGTCAGGGTCAAACAGATACGCAGTATTTT. The full variable domain, rest sourced from reference TRBV9 and TRBJ2-3, is DSGVTQTPKHLITATGQRVTLRCSPRSGDLSVYWYQQSLDQGLQFLIQYYNGEERAKGNILERFSAQQFPDLHSELNLSSLELGDSALYFCASSVSQGQTDTQYFGPGTRLTVL.

This clonotype was detected many times. Compared with germline, one end of the junction differs, possibly owing to a read error. The CDR3 sequence is CASSRAGELFF. CDR3 nucleotide sequence: TGTGCCAGCAGCAGGGCGGGGGAGCTGTTTTTT. This chain joins TRBV4-1 and TRBJ2-2; tentatively, D is TRBD1 (5 bases). The CDR3 has 11 amino acids. CDR1 and CDR2 from the germline V gene are MGHRA and YSYEKL.

A few counts support this clonotype. V gene TRBV7-9 combines with J gene TRBJ2-3; 8 bases agree with TRBD2. Germline CDR1 and CDR2: SEHNR and FQNEAQ (reference sequence). The CDR3 is made up of 14 amino acids. With 4 bases clipped from V and 1 base from J, the junction kept 1 base outside the gene matches. This CDR3 is CASSSAGGTDTQYF. The CDR3 nucleotides are TGTGCCAGCAGCTCAGCGGGAGGCACAGATACGCAGTATTTT.

This clonotype was seen only a few times. The chain has TRBV7-2 and TRBJ2-1; D is uncertain. The V end was cut by 1 base, the J end by 0 bases, with 4 bases between. The CDR3 loop spans 14 amino acids. Germline loops: CDR1 SGHTA, CDR2 FQGNSA. CDR3 in amino acids: CASSLVPSYNEQFF. The CDR3 coding sequence is TGTGCCAGCAGCTTAGTGCCCTCCTACAATGAGCAGTTCTTC.

As for this clonotype: A much larger clone lies one base from this, so it may be a read error. J is TRBJ2-1 and V is TRBV5-1, with D perhaps matching TRBD2 (5 bases). Looked up from germline, CDR1 is SGHRS and CDR2 is YFSETQ. The CDR3 is 16 amino acids. Between the trimmed V and J ends, which lost 0 bases and 0 bases, there was a span of 10 bases. The CDR3 coding sequence is TGCGCCAGCAGCTTGGGTTCGGGGTACTCCTACAATGAGCAGTTCTTC. Encoded protein: CASSLGSGYSYNEQFF.

About this clonotype: A read error may be the cause here, since a much bigger clone is one base away. V is TRBV29-1 and J is TRBJ1-1, with 7 bases lining up with TRBD1. The trim removed 7 bases at V and 5 bases at J, leaving 10 bases unmatched. CDR1 is SQVTM, CDR2 ANQGSEA, per germline. CDR3 size: 13 residues. DNA of the CDR3: TGCAGCGGGCAGACAGGGTACAAGACTGAAGCTTTCTTT. As protein: CSGQTGYKTEAFF.

This clonotype was seen many times. The chain couples TRBV4-3 to TRBJ2-3; TRBD2 matches 9 bases. The germline gives CDR1 LGHNA, CDR2 YSLEER. CDR3 size: 15 residues. J lost 4 bases, V lost 4 bases, and 6 bases had no gene match. The CDR3 bases are TGCGCCAGCAGCCCGGCTAGCGGGGCGGCAGATACGCAGTATTTT. It codes for CASSPASGAADTQYF.

The rearrangement links TRBV6-2 or TRBV6-3 to TRBJ2-1, with 8 nucleotides matching TRBD1. The CDR3 contains 16 residues. Germline V gives CDR1 MNHEY, CDR2 SVGEGT. V shed 5 bases, J shed 0 bases, and the junction held 6 bases outside the gene matches. CDR3 protein: CASSDTGGGSYNEQFF. In DNA, the CDR3 is TGTGCCAGCAGTGACACAGGGGGTGGCTCCTACAATGAGCAGTTCTTC.

This clonotype was detected ten times or more. The chain combines TRBV5-1 with TRBJ2-2; 9 bases match TRBD2. The CDR3 loop spans 17 amino acids. V trimming: 5 bases; J trimming: 1 base; junction bases outside the gene matches: 9. Germline assignment: CDR1 SGHRS and CDR2 YFSETQ. This CDR3 is CASRRTSGRLNTGELFF. The CDR3 bases are TGCGCCAGCAGACGAACTAGCGGGCGATTGAACACCGGGGAGCTGTTTTTT.

This clonotype was seen at least ten times. This chain joins TRBV5-1 and TRBJ2-2, with D perhaps matching TRBD2 (6 bases). The V end lost 5 bases, the J end lost 0 bases, and 8 bases lay between the germline ends. CDR3 length equals 14 residues. Germline values: CDR1 SGHRS, CDR2 YFSETQ. The CDR3 region has the DNA TGCGCCAGCAGGGAGGGCGCGAACACCGGGGAGCTGTTTTTT. Residues: CASREGANTGELFF.

This clonotype was seen a handful of times. The chain is built from TRBV4-3 and TRBJ2-2; maybe TRBD2 (5 bases). The CDR3 has 16 residues. The V end lost 4 bases, the J end lost 4 bases, and 16 bases lay between the germline ends. The V gene's germline CDR1 is LGHNA and CDR2 YSLEER. CDR3 DNA: TGCGCCAGCAGCCTTCTTCCCAGCCGGGGCACCGGGGAGCTGTTTTTT. This gives the protein CASSLLPSRGTGELFF.

The DNA of the CDR3 is TGCAGTGCTTCCGGGACAGGGGCGTTCGGGGCCAACGTCCTGACTTTC. It translates to CSASGTGAFGANVLTF. This chain joins TRBV20-1 and TRBJ2-6; 10 nucleotides line up with TRBD1. The V gene's germline CDR1 is DFQATT and CDR2 SNEGSKA (reference sequence). The CDR3 length is 16 residues. V lost 5 bases, J lost 4 bases, and 8 bases stayed unmatched.

This clonotype was recorded many times. The chain links TRBV6-5 to TRBJ1-6; D possibly corresponds to TRBD1 (6 bases). Trimming took 6 bases from V and 3 from J, leaving 9 bases between them. The CDR3 is made up of 14 amino acids. Germline CDR1 reads MNHEY; CDR2 reads SVGAGI. CDR3 DNA: TGTGCCAGCAGCGACAGGAGCTATAATTCACCCCTCCACTTT. Encoded protein: CASSDRSYNSPLHF.

This chain connects TRBV20-1 to TRBJ2-5; 12 bases align to TRBD2. The germline gives CDR1 DFQATT, CDR2 SNEGSKA (reference sequence). The CDR3 totals 17 residues. V gave up 0 bases and J gave up 5 bases; unmatched junction bases: 10. The DNA of the CDR3 is TGCAGTGCTAGAGATTCGGCTAGCGGGGGGGCTCGGGAGACCCAGTACTTC. This translates into CSARDSASGGARETQYF.

At least ten counts were recorded for this clonotype. This sequence joins TRBV5-6 and TRBJ1-1; weak D call: TRBD1 (5 bases). CDR3 length: 15 residues. Germline-derived CDR1 and CDR2 are SGHDT and YYEEEE. V was cut by 3 bases and J by 5 bases, with 17 bases left in between. The CDR3 coding sequence is TGTGCCAGCAGCTCTCCTGGGAGGGGAGGAACTGAAGCTTTCTTT. Protein: CASSSPGRGGTEAFF.

The sample holds a few counts of this clonotype. J is TRBJ1-5 and V is TRBV6-1; D call uncertain. This CDR3 is 17 amino acids long. Germline loops: CDR1 MNHNS, CDR2 SASEGT. Trimming removed 2 bases from V and 0 bases from J, with 14 bases in between. CDR3 sequence reads: CASSERMVGFSNQPQHF. CDR3 coding DNA: TGTGCCAGCAGTGAAAGGATGGTAGGGTTTAGCAATCAGCCCCAGCATTTT.

In this sample, this clonotype turned up many times. The rearrangement uses TRBV5-1 and TRBJ2-5; TRBD1 matches at 7 bases. The CDR3 is made up of 14 amino acids. CDR1 SGHRS and CDR2 YFSETQ come from the germline V gene. V was pared by 4 bases and J by 0 bases, with 3 bases of the junction left unmatched. The CDR3 nucleotides read TGCGCCAGCAGCCCGGGACAGTACCAAGAGACCCAGTACTTC. Protein: CASSPGQYQETQYF. Looking up the rest from reference TRBV5-1 and TRBJ2-5 gives the full variable domain: KAGVTQTPRYLIKTRGQQVTLSCSPISGHRSVSWYQQTPGQGLQFLFEYFSETQRNKGNFPGRFSGRQFSNSRSEMNVSTLELGDSALYLCASSPGQYQETQYFGPGTRLLVL.

This clonotype occurred many times. The chain is built from TRBV20-1 and TRBJ2-1; TRBD2 matches at 9 bases. The CDR3 extends over 15 amino acids. Germline CDR1 reads DFQATT; CDR2 reads SNEGSKA (reference sequence). V lost 6 bases and J lost 4; bases outside the gene matches: 10. The CDR3 nucleotides are TGCAGTGCAGGGGAGCGGGGGGCGTATTACAATGAGCAGTTCTTC. Protein sequence: CSAGERGAYYNEQFF.

This clonotype has only a few counts. This sequence joins TRBV18 and TRBJ1-3; 10 bases are a match to TRBD1. The V and J ends lost 6 bases and 3 bases, in that order; junction bases with no gene match: 5. CDR1 and CDR2 (germline): KGHSH, LQKENI. The CDR3 runs to 15 residues. CDR3 in amino acids: CASSRDRGLGNTIYF. In DNA, the CDR3 is TGTGCCAGCTCCCGAGACAGGGGGCTTGGAAACACCATATATTTT.

The chain carries TRBV15 and TRBJ1-1, with D unclear. Trimming took off 6 bases at V and 1 base at J, with 9 bases between the two ends. Germline CDR1 reads LNHNV; CDR2 reads YYDKDF (reference sequence). This CDR3 region has 13 residues. The CDR3 protein is CATRGGENTEAFF. The CDR3 nucleotides are TGTGCCACCAGGGGCGGGGAGAACACTGAAGCTTTCTTT.

This clonotype appeared a few times. V usage is TRBV29-1 and J usage is TRBJ1-2; 9 bases line up with TRBD1. The CDR3 has 15 amino acids. Germline lookup yields CDR1 SQVTM and CDR2 ANQGSEA. Losses at the gene ends were 4 bases for V and 1 base for J; bases not matched to a gene: 7. As DNA, the CDR3 is TGCAGCGTTGCCCCCCGACAGGGGGGTAACTATGGCTACACCTTC. Amino acids: CSVAPRQGGNYGYTF.

This clonotype occurred once. An end of the junction does not agree with germline; a read error may underlie this. The chain combines TRBV5-1 with TRBJ2-5; D remains unclear. The CDR3 totals 11 residues. Germline-derived CDR1 and CDR2 are SGHRS and YFSETQ. The CDR3 bases are TGCGCCAGCAGATTGGTCGAGACCCAGTACTTC. Residues: CASRLVETQYF.

There are a few counts of this clonotype. The chain links TRBV6-1 to TRBJ1-3; a possible D gene is TRBD1 (5 bases). The length of the CDR3 is 14 residues. The V end was cut by 10 bases, the J end by 4 bases, with 17 bases between. Germline assignment: CDR1 MNHNS and CDR2 SASEGT. CDR3 loop: CATRQSREGNTIYF. The CDR3 DNA sequence: TGTGCCACCCGACAGAGCCGGGAGGGAAACACCATATATTTT.

There are a few counts of this clonotype. This chain connects TRBV12-3 or TRBV12-4 to TRBJ2-7; no definite D call. The V gene lost 8 bases and the J gene lost 5 bases, with 13 bases spanning the gap. The CDR3 spans 12 residues. CDR3 sequence: CASLGLVDEQYF. The DNA of the CDR3 is TGTGCCAGCCTGGGGTTGGTCGACGAGCAGTACTTC.